The 28 T cell receptor beta chains below all came from one sample that was sequenced in a study of shared T cell receptors in the human thymus (dated by TCRdb to about 2021). Libraries were built with the immunoSEQ multiplex PCR assay. Drawn from immuneACCESS, this table holds only the in-frame rearrangements with V and J called that TCRdb kept. Clones are partly lost; checked studies trace under half to an unresolved V gene and leave the rest unexplained. This sample lists under 450,000 clones; roughly 94% were detected once. The ten largest make up approximately 0.02% of the sample. Sequencing was carried out using thymocytes. The receptors were sampled from a human donor.

V usage is TRBV9 and J usage is TRBJ1-4; D call uncertain. V lost 3 bases and J 0 bases, leaving 9 bases between the germline ends. CDR3 length equals 15 residues. Germline CDR1 is SGDLS and CDR2 is YYNGEE. CDR3 DNA sequence: TGTGCCAGCAGCGCGGATGGGGCAACTAATGAAAAACTGTTTTTT. Protein: CASSADGATNEKLFF.

This clone was observed a few times. V gene TRBV7-2 combines with J gene TRBJ1-2, with D tentatively TRBD1 (5 bases). With 5 bases removed from V and 0 bases from J, the gap between germline ends came to 10 bases. CDR3 length: 14 residues. Germline-derived CDR1 and CDR2 are SGHTA and FQGNSA. The CDR3 region is CASSLRQTNYGYTF. CDR3 sequence (DNA): TGTGCCAGCAGCCTCCGACAGACTAACTATGGCTACACCTTC.

This sequence joins TRBV7-9 and TRBJ1-2; tentative D call: TRBD1 (5 bases). CDR1 is SEHNR, CDR2 FQNEAQ, per germline (reference sequence). The CDR3 runs to 13 residues. The V end was cut by 5 bases, the J end by 4 bases, with 11 bases between. The CDR3 coding sequence is TGTGCCAGCAGCCCACGGACAAGCTATGGCTACACCTTC. Protein: CASSPRTSYGYTF.

The chain combines TRBV5-1 with TRBJ2-6; 10 nucleotides match TRBD1. The CDR3 consists of 16 residues. After removal of 3 bases from V and 2 bases from J, the junction contained 2 bases not matched to a gene. CDR1 is SGHRS and CDR2 is YFSETQ in the germline V gene. The CDR3 spells CASSWDRGPGANVLTF. In nucleotides, the CDR3 is TGCGCCAGCAGCTGGGACAGGGGCCCTGGGGCCAACGTCCTGACTTTC.

The CDR3 coding sequence is TGTGCCAGCAGCCCCGCTGGGTACAATGAGCAGTTCTTC. The encoded protein is CASSPAGYNEQFF. The chain recombines TRBV7-6 with TRBJ2-1; D gene uncertain. There are 13 residues in the CDR3. Germline CDR1 reads SGHVS; CDR2 reads FNYEAQ. The V end was cut by 5 bases, the J end by 4 bases, with 9 bases between.

The rearrangement joins TRBV27 to TRBJ2-5, with D possibly matching TRBD2 (6 bases). V lost 8 bases to trimming and J lost 5 bases, with 18 bases between them. The CDR3 totals 14 residues. The germline V gene encodes CDR1 MNHEY and CDR2 SMNVEV (reference sequence). The CDR3 DNA reads as TGTGCCAGCGCGTATAACGGGAGAATCGAGACCCAGTACTTC. It encodes CASAYNGRIETQYF.

The CDR3 sequence is CASSSAGKTPPLGTNEKLFF. Written as DNA, the CDR3 is TGTGCCAGCAGCTCCGCCGGGAAAACACCTCCCCTCGGAACTAATGAAAAACTGTTTTTT. The chain carries TRBV5-5 and TRBJ1-4; no reliable D call. V was cut by 3 bases and J by 1 base, with 25 bases left in between. The CDR3 spans 20 residues. CDR1 SGHKS and CDR2 YYEKEE come from the germline V gene (reference sequence).

The rearrangement links TRBV7-6 to TRBJ2-1; TRBD2 might be the D (6 bases). Trimming removed 0 bases from V and 0 bases from J, with 9 bases in between. The germline V gene encodes CDR1 SGHVS and CDR2 FNYEAQ. The CDR3 runs 16 residues. CDR3 DNA sequence: TGTGCCAGCAGCTTAGCCGGGGGACTCTCCTACAATGAGCAGTTCTTC. Amino acids: CASSLAGGLSYNEQFF.

The chain joins TRBV5-5 to TRBJ1-1, with D hard to call. This CDR3 has 16 residues. Germline CDR1 SGHKS, CDR2 YYEKEE (reference sequence). Trimming took 0 bases from V and 0 from J, leaving 12 bases between them. CDR3 DNA sequence: TGTGCCAGCAGCTTGGGTCGGTTCACAATGAACACTGAAGCTTTCTTT. Protein: CASSLGRFTMNTEAFF.

This chain joins TRBV11-3 and TRBJ2-1, with 8 positions matching TRBD2. Germline V gene sequence: CDR1 SGHNT, CDR2 YENEEA. The V and J ends lost 5 bases and 8 bases, in that order; junction bases with no gene match: 14. There are 16 residues in the CDR3. The CDR3 region has the DNA TGTGCCAGCAGCCCTAGCGGAGCGGGAGCTAATCATGAGCAGTTCTTC. The encoded protein is CASSPSGAGANHEQFF. The variable domain in full, completed from reference TRBV11-3 and TRBJ2-1, reads EAGVVQSPRYKIIEKKQPVAFWCNPISGHNTLYWYLQNLGQGPELLIRYENEEAVDDSQLPKDRFSAERLKGVDSTLKIQPAELGDSAVYLCASSPSGAGANHEQFFGPGTRLTVL.

The chain employs TRBV28 and TRBJ2-5, with 8 bases fitting TRBD2. After removal of 6 bases from V and 0 bases from J, the junction contained 6 bases not matched to a gene. The germline V gene encodes CDR1 MDHEN and CDR2 SYDVKM. The CDR3 extends over 15 amino acids. This CDR3 reads CASSNSGGNQETQYF. The CDR3 coding sequence is TGTGCCAGCAGCAACAGCGGGGGTAACCAAGAGACCCAGTACTTC.

This chain uses TRBV29-1 with TRBJ1-1; no definite D call. In germline, CDR1 is SQVTM, CDR2 ANQGSEA. The CDR3 has 12 residues. Trimming pared 2 bases from V and 4 bases from J, leaving 8 bases between. This CDR3 is CSVECGVTEAFF. CDR3 coding DNA: TGCAGCGTTGAATGCGGGGTCACTGAAGCTTTCTTT.

V and J are TRBV27 and TRBJ2-1, with a possible D match to TRBD1 (5 bases). Per germline, CDR1 MNHEY and CDR2 SMNVEV (reference sequence). Trimming removed 8 bases at V and 2 bases at J, with 13 bases between. The CDR3 loop spans 14 amino acids. The CDR3 sequence: CASRQFFPYNEQFF. The CDR3 nucleotides are TGTGCCAGCCGACAGTTCTTTCCCTACAATGAGCAGTTCTTC.

The CDR3 here is CSASETQYF. In nucleotides, the CDR3 is TGCAGTGCTAGTGAGACCCAGTACTTC. The chain employs TRBV20-1 and TRBJ2-5; D call uncertain. The CDR3 is 9 amino acids. Deletions cut 3 bases from V and 5 bases from J, with 1 base between. The V gene's germline CDR1 is DFQATT and CDR2 SNEGSKA (reference sequence).

As to this clone: This sample includes further DNA sequences coding for the same CDR3. The V call is TRBV20-1, the J call TRBJ1-4; D remains unclear. Germline CDR1 reads DFQATT; CDR2 reads SNEGSKA (reference sequence). V lost 0 bases to trimming and J lost 11 bases, with 7 bases between them. The CDR3 runs to 11 residues. In DNA, the CDR3 is TGCAGTGCTAGAGATAGAGGGAAACTGTTTTTT. It specifies CSARDRGKLFF.

This chain connects TRBV10-3 to TRBJ2-3; 8 bases align to TRBD2. The germline V gene encodes CDR1 ENHRY and CDR2 SYGVKD. The length of the CDR3 is 15 residues. V was clipped by 3 bases and J by 4 bases; unmatched bases: 6. The CDR3 coding sequence is TGTGCCATCAGTGACAGCGGGAGATGGTCAGATACGCAGTATTTT. This encodes CAISDSGRWSDTQYF.

The chain has TRBV30 and TRBJ2-5, with D perhaps given as TRBD1 or TRBD2 (5 bases each). This CDR3 spans 13 amino acids. V gave up 6 bases and J gave up 5 bases, with 16 bases separating them. The germline CDR1 and CDR2 sequences are GTSNPN and SVGIG (reference sequence). The CDR3 is CACPGPRRETQYF. The CDR3 DNA is TGTGCCTGTCCGGGACCCCGGCGGGAGACCCAGTACTTC.

This chain uses TRBV7-9 with TRBJ1-6, with D uncertain. Trimming stripped 5 bases from V and 0 bases from J, with 11 bases between. CDR1 and CDR2 (germline): SEHNR, FQNEAQ (reference sequence). The CDR3 totals 16 residues. This CDR3 is CASSPLPSSYNSPLHF. CDR3 DNA: TGTGCCAGCAGCCCCTTGCCGAGCTCCTATAATTCACCCCTCCACTTT.

The V call is TRBV18, the J call TRBJ2-3, with 10 nucleotides matching TRBD2. CDR1 and CDR2 from the germline V gene are KGHSH and LQKENI. Trimming at V came to 3 bases and at J to 11 bases, leaving 2 bases not matched to a gene. CDR3 size: 12 residues. The chain's CDR3 is CASSPIAGGQYF. The DNA of the CDR3 is TGTGCCAGCTCACCTATAGCGGGAGGGCAGTATTTT.

On this clone: This sample includes further DNA sequences coding for the same CDR3. V gene TRBV27 combines with J gene TRBJ2-7; no firm D call. Germline loops: CDR1 MNHEY, CDR2 SMNVEV (reference sequence). The CDR3 is made up of 11 amino acids. The V end was cut by 3 bases, the J end by 4 bases, with 4 bases between. CDR3 DNA sequence: TGTGCCAGCAGTTTTGGGTACGAGCAGTACTTC. Encoded protein: CASSFGYEQYF.

J is TRBJ2-1 and V is TRBV5-4; 9 bases fit TRBD1. This CDR3 contains 14 residues. V dropped 3 bases and J dropped 10; count of bases not matched to a gene: 8. Germline CDR1 and CDR2: SGHNT and YYREEE (reference sequence). The CDR3 loop reads CASSWDRVIQEQFF. The CDR3 region has the DNA TGTGCCAGCAGCTGGGACAGGGTGATTCAGGAGCAGTTCTTC.

The V call is TRBV11-3, the J call TRBJ2-1; D is perhaps TRBD2 (6 bases). This CDR3 has 17 amino acids. The V gene's germline CDR1 is SGHNT and CDR2 YENEEA. Trimming took 2 bases from V and 0 from J, leaving 14 bases between them. CDR3 DNA sequence: TGTGCCAGCAGCTTAAGGGCGGGGTCCATCTCCTACAATGAGCAGTTCTTC. This sequence encodes CASSLRAGSISYNEQFF.

This chain uses TRBV9 with TRBJ2-7; TRBD1 matches at 8 bases. From germline, CDR1 is SGDLS and CDR2 YYNGEE. V lost 0 bases to trimming and J lost 7 bases; unmatched junction nucleotides: 9. This CDR3 has 15 amino acids. CDR3 sequence (DNA): TGTGCCAGCAGCGTAGGACAGGGGAGTAGAGGGGAGCAGTACTTC. This encodes CASSVGQGSRGEQYF.

The chain recombines TRBV6-5 with TRBJ1-2, with TRBD1 identical over 8 bases. Germline CDR1 and CDR2: MNHEY and SVGAGI. The CDR3 runs 13 residues. Trimming cost V 7 bases and J 8 bases; bases outside gene matches: 9. The CDR3 reads CASIPGQGWGYTF. The CDR3, as DNA: TGTGCCAGCATTCCCGGACAGGGTTGGGGCTACACCTTC.

A single count supports this clone. The rearrangement uses TRBV18 and TRBJ1-5, with D unclear. Germline V CDR1 and CDR2: KGHSH, LQKENI. Trimming stripped 4 bases from V and 7 bases from J, with 14 bases between. The CDR3 runs to 14 residues. The CDR3 reads CASSQPHSEQPQHF. CDR3 DNA: TGTGCCAGCTCACAACCACATTCGGAACAGCCCCAGCATTTT.

The J gene is TRBJ2-7, the V gene TRBV11-1; D is ambiguous. In germline, CDR1 is SGHAT, CDR2 FQDESV (reference sequence). V lost 0 bases and J lost 3, with 6 bases in between. The CDR3 contains 13 residues. CDR3 coding DNA: TGTGCCAGCAGCTTAGCGAAAAGCTACGAGCAGTACTTC. It specifies CASSLAKSYEQYF.

The gene calls are TRBV28 and TRBJ2-7, with 9 bases identical to TRBD1. Germline assignment: CDR1 MDHEN and CDR2 SYDVKM. With V trimmed by 3 bases and J by 2 bases, 5 bases remained unmatched. This CDR3 is built from 15 residues. CDR3 sequence reads: CASSLGDRATYEQYF. The CDR3 nucleotides read TGTGCCAGCAGTTTGGGGGACAGGGCCACCTACGAGCAGTACTTC.

The chain joins TRBV6-5 to TRBJ1-5, with D perhaps matching TRBD1 (5 bases). Germline CDR1 and CDR2: MNHEY and SVGAGI. Trimming removed 2 bases from V and 9 bases from J, with 11 bases in between. This CDR3 is 13 amino acids long. CDR3 region: CASSYTNGGPQHF. The CDR3 region has the DNA TGTGCCAGCAGTTACACGAACGGGGGGCCCCAGCATTTT.